This TCR beta chain was identified during a study of identifying expanded T cells in peripheral blood. No infections or other immune events were documented during collection. Repertoires were generated with immunoSEQ multiplex PCR, while TCRdb's copy carries only in-frame clones and drops some. The table has some 78,000 clones, approximately 85% seen once. The germline V and J ends were trimmed by 4 bases and 4 bases, with 8 bases remaining between them. This CDR3 has 12 amino acids. The germline CDR1 and CDR2 sequences are MNHNS and SASEGT. The TCR sequence derives from a person between 18 and 69 years old in good health. Sequenced material: blood. The chain joins TRBV6-1 to TRBJ2-7; unclear D gene. CDR3 amino acids: CASSVSQYEQYF. DNA of the CDR3: TGTGCCAGCAGTGTCAGTCAATACGAGCAGTACTTC.